This entry describes one T cell receptor (beta chain). These data belong to a study of blood T cell repertoires in COVID-19. TCRdb's copy holds only in-frame clones and misses some; the assay was immunoSEQ multiplex PCR. Here the sample spans about 190,000 clones, 85% to 90% being singletons. V dropped 2 bases and J dropped 5 bases, with 13 bases sitting between them. CDR3 size: 14 residues. CDR1 is MDHEN, CDR2 SYDVKM, per germline. The chain has TRBV28 and TRBJ2-7, with a weak D call TRBD2 (7 bases). Sequencing was carried out using peripheral blood. The clonotype comes from a woman in her thirties with active or convalescent COVID-19. This CDR3 reads CASSLRGGGDEQYF. CDR3 coding DNA: TGTGCCAGCAGTTTAAGAGGGGGAGGGGACGAGCAGTACTTC.